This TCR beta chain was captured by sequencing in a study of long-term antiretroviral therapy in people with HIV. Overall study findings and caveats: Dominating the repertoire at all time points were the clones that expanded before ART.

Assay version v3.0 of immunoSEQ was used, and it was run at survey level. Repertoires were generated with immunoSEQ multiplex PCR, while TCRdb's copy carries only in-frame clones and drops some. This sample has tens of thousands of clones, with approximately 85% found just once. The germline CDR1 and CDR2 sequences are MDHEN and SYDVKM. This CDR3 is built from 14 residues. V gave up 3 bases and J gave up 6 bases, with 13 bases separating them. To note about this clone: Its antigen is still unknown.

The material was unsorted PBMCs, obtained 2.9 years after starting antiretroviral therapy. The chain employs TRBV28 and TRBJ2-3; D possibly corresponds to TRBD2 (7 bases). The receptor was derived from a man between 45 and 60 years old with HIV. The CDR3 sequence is CASSFRSGGDTQYF. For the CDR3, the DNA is TGTGCCAGCAGTTTCAGATCGGGGGGCGATACGCAGTATTTT.